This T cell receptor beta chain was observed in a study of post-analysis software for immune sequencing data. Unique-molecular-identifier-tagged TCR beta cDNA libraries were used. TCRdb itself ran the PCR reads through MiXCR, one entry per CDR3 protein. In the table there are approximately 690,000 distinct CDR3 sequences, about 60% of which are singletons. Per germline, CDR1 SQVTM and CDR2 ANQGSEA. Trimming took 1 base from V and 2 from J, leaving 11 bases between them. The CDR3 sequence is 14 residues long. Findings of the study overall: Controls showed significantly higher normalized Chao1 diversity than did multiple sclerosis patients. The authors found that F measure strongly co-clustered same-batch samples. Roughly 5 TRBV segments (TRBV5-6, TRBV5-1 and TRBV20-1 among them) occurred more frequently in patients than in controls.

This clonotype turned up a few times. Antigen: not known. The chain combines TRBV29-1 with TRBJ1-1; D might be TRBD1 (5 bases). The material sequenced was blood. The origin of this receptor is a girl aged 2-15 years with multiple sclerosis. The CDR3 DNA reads TGCAGCGTTGAAGGCCGGGGCGCTAACACTGAAGCTTTCTTT. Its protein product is CSVEGRGANTEAFF.